Listed here are 15 T cell receptor beta chains from one sample, sequenced in a study of shared T cell receptors in the human thymus. TCRdb keeps only in-frame clones here, not all; method: immunoSEQ multiplex PCR. This sample has roughly 550,000 clones, with approximately 78% found just once. This sample was also put to use in a study of human thymus T cells.

Sequences were obtained from thymocytes. Receptors were obtained from a boy less than two years old with a congenital heart defect.

Here the CDR3 reads CASSLTGPSYGYTF. The CDR3, as DNA: TGTGCCAGCAGCTTGACAGGGCCGAGCTATGGCTACACCTTC. The chain carries TRBV5-6 and TRBJ1-2; possible D gene TRBD1, 6 bases. This CDR3 comprises 14 residues. In germline, CDR1 is SGHDT, CDR2 YYEEEE. V was clipped by 1 base and J by 4 bases, with 11 bases between them.

This sequence joins TRBV4-3 and TRBJ2-2, with D possibly TRBD1 on 6 matching bases. CDR1 LGHNA and CDR2 YSLEER come from the germline V gene. Trimming shortened V by 0 bases and J by 3 bases, and 17 bases separated the two germline ends. The CDR3 is 18 amino acids. As DNA, the CDR3 is TGCGCCAGCAGCCAAGAACCTAAGACAGGACGCTACACCGGGGAGCTGTTTTTT. This codes for CASSQEPKTGRYTGELFF.

This clone was seen a single time. This CDR3 reads CASRTAIGYGYTF. The CDR3 bases are TGTGCCAGCAGGACAGCTATTGGCTATGGCTACACCTTC. This chain joins TRBV6-1 and TRBJ1-2; TRBD1 might be the D (5 bases). Trimming removed 6 bases at V and 4 bases at J, with 12 bases between. Per the germline V gene, CDR1 is MNHNS and CDR2 is SASEGT. This CDR3 has 13 residues.

V gene TRBV7-2 combines with J gene TRBJ2-1; TRBD2 is a possible D gene (6 bases). This CDR3 comprises 17 residues. Trimming took 6 bases from V and 4 from J, leaving 22 bases between them. Germline CDR1 and CDR2: SGHTA and FQGNSA. CDR3 loop: CASRVLTGADTYNEQFF. The CDR3 region has the DNA TGTGCCAGCAGGGTCCTTACGGGAGCGGATACTTACAATGAGCAGTTCTTC.

The J gene is TRBJ2-3, the V gene TRBV2; the match to TRBD2 covers 7 bases. Germline loops: CDR1 SNHLY, CDR2 FYNNEI. The V gene end was trimmed by 4 bases and the J gene end by 2 bases; junction bases not matched to a gene: 6. The CDR3 is 15 amino acids. Here the CDR3 DNA reads TGTGCCAGCAGTGCTCGGGACTACCTCACAGATACGCAGTATTTT. It yields the protein CASSARDYLTDTQYF.

The chain recombines TRBV6-6 with TRBJ2-2, with TRBD2 matching over 8 bases. The CDR3 has 16 residues. CDR1 and CDR2 (germline): MNHNY, SVGAGI (reference sequence). V lost 2 bases and J lost 6; bases outside the gene matches: 8. The CDR3 nucleotides are TGTGCCAGCAGTTACATCATGACTAGCGACGCCGGGGAGCTGTTTTTT. The encoded protein is CASSYIMTSDAGELFF.

J is TRBJ2-5 and V is TRBV6-5, with D unresolved. The CDR3 consists of 12 residues. Germline V gene sequence: CDR1 MNHEY, CDR2 SVGAGI. V was trimmed by 6 bases and J by 1 base, leaving 6 bases between them. For the CDR3, the DNA is TGTGCCAGCAGCCACAGCCAAGAGACCCAGTACTTC. Encoded protein: CASSHSQETQYF.

V usage is TRBV7-9 and J usage is TRBJ1-1, with a weak D call TRBD1 (5 bases). The CDR3 sequence is 16 residues long. Between the trimmed V and J ends, which lost 4 bases and 1 base, there was a span of 16 bases. Looked up from germline, CDR1 is SEHNR and CDR2 is FQNEAQ (reference sequence). CDR3 region: CASSSRWGGENTEAFF. In DNA, the CDR3 is TGTGCCAGCAGCTCCCGGTGGGGGGGGGAGAACACTGAAGCTTTCTTT.

This chain joins TRBV4-3 and TRBJ2-7, with TRBD2 matching 8 bases. The V segment lost 2 bases and the J segment 0 bases; nucleotides outside the gene matches: 15. Germline assignment: CDR1 LGHNA and CDR2 YSLEER. This CDR3 contains 19 residues. The CDR3 DNA reads TGCGCCAGCAGCCAATCGAATAGCGGGACTGTCGGGAGCTCCTACGAGCAGTACTTC. Amino acid sequence: CASSQSNSGTVGSSYEQYF.

This chain uses TRBV14 with TRBJ2-7; D is ambiguous. Per germline, CDR1 SGHDN and CDR2 FVKESK. The CDR3 spans 17 residues. Trimming left V 0 bases short and J 3 bases short, with 18 bases between. CDR3 region: CASSQDMGRSLVYEQYF. CDR3 DNA sequence: TGTGCCAGCAGCCAAGATATGGGCAGATCTCTGGTCTACGAGCAGTACTTC.

This clone is a singleton in its sample. The chain carries TRBV4-3 and TRBJ2-7, with 8 bases that match TRBD2. V lost 0 bases to trimming and J lost 2 bases; unmatched junction nucleotides: 6. This CDR3 is 16 amino acids long. Germline CDR1 reads LGHNA; CDR2 reads YSLEER. The CDR3 nucleotides are TGCGCCAGCAGCCAAGAGGTGAGCGGGAGACCCTACGAGCAGTACTTC. The encoded protein is CASSQEVSGRPYEQYF.

The chain joins TRBV28 to TRBJ2-3; 7 bases are a match to TRBD2. This CDR3 contains 15 residues. Germline V gene lookup returns CDR1 MDHEN and CDR2 SYDVKM. V lost 9 bases and J lost 5; bases outside the gene matches: 14. The CDR3 reads CASLALAERRDTQYF. CDR3 coding DNA: TGTGCCAGTTTGGCCCTAGCGGAGAGGAGAGATACGCAGTATTTT.

This clone appeared a single time. The V call is TRBV19, the J call TRBJ2-3; a possible D gene is TRBD2 (5 bases). Germline V gives CDR1 LNHDA, CDR2 SQIVND (reference sequence). V was trimmed by 5 bases and J by 0 bases, leaving 15 bases between them. The CDR3 totals 16 residues. The CDR3 loop is CASSLGAVPSTDTQYF. In nucleotides, the CDR3 is TGTGCCAGTAGTCTCGGAGCGGTCCCTAGCACAGATACGCAGTATTTT.

This rearrangement joins TRBV28 to TRBJ2-7; D is possibly TRBD2 (5 bases). Between the trimmed V and J ends, which lost 4 bases and 6 bases, there was a span of 13 bases. The CDR3 loop spans 13 amino acids. Germline CDR1 MDHEN, CDR2 SYDVKM. The CDR3 nucleotides read TGTGCCAGCAGTTCGGGCCGGAGGTCCGAGCAGTACTTC. This translates into CASSSGRRSEQYF. Full variable domain (outside the CDR3, taken from reference TRBV28 and TRBJ2-7): DVKVTQSSRYLVKRTGEKVFLECVQDMDHENMFWYRQDPGLGLRLIYFSYDVKMKEKGDIPEGYSVSREKKERFSLILESASTNQTSMYLCASSSGRRSEQYFGPGTRLTVT.

The chain recombines TRBV4-1 with TRBJ2-7; 10 bases map to TRBD2. The CDR3 consists of 18 residues. In germline, CDR1 is MGHRA, CDR2 YSYEKL. Germline trimming cut 2 bases from V and 7 bases from J; bases unmatched to any gene: 17. The CDR3 region has the DNA TGCGCCAGCAGCCAACCCGAAGCGGGAGGGCCCTCAAGGGGTGAGCAGTACTTC. This gives the protein CASSQPEAGGPSRGEQYF.